A selection of T cell receptor beta chains follows, all from one sample in a study of CD8+ T cells in alopecia areata. The data were produced by immunoSEQ multiplex PCR, yet TCRdb's version contains in-frame clones alone and is incomplete. This sample has roughly 92,000 clones, with just over 70% found just once. The source was CD8+ T cells sorted from blood, collected at approximately week 45, from a patient treated with tofacitinib. The receptor source for this set is a human donor with alopecia areata. The CDR3 runs from the conserved cysteine through the conserved F or W. D genes are given only for firm matches. The listing skips clone size in some rows; elsewhere it reads once, few, many or a size class.

many	TRBJ2-2	TRBV6-6	.	CASRELNTGELFF	TGTGCCAGCAGAGAGTTAAACACCGGGGAGCTGTTTTTT
.	TRBJ1-6	TRBV12-5	.	CASGFSRDSPLHF	TGTGCTAGTGGTTTCTCTCGGGATTCACCCCTCCACTTT
few	TRBJ1-2	TRBV29-1	.	CSVESLTNYGYTF	TGCAGCGTTGAAAGCCTAACTAACTATGGCTACACCTTC
.	TRBJ2-5	TRBV29-1	TRBD1	CRGQGMDF	TGCAGGGGACAGGGGATGGACTTC
.	TRBJ2-1	TRBV5-4	.	CASSEWDRGTNEQFF	TGTGCCAGCAGCGAATGGGACAGAGGGACTAATGAGCAGTTCTTC
.	TRBJ1-2	TRBV7-2	.	CASSPSRANYGYTF	TGTGCCAGCAGCCCGAGTAGAGCTAACTATGGCTACACCTTC
few	TRBJ2-7	TRBV19	TRBD1	CASSLDREHEQYF	TGTGCCAGTAGTCTGGACAGGGAACACGAGCAGTACTTC
.	TRBJ2-2	TRBV29-1	.	CSVEVGSFLFF	TGCAGCGTTGAAGTTGGAAGTTTCCTGTTTTTT
few	TRBJ2-3	TRBV9	.	CASSPWDATDTQYF	TGTGCCAGCAGCCCATGGGACGCCACAGATACGCAGTATTTT
.	TRBJ2-1	TRBV6-5	.	CASSYSGGASYNEQFF	TGTGCCAGCAGTTACTCGGGCGGGGCCTCCTACAATGAGCAGTTCTTC
.	TRBJ2-7	TRBV6-6	.	CASSHPDNSYEQYF	TGTGCCAGCAGTCACCCAGACAACTCCTACGAGCAGTACTTC
once	TRBJ2-7	TRBV5-1	TRBD1	CASSFGTGELYEQYF	TGCGCCAGCAGCTTTGGGACAGGAGAACTATACGAGCAGTACTTC
.	TRBJ2-7	TRBV4-3	TRBD2	CASSQDTGGGYEQYF	TGCGCCAGCAGCCAAGACACGGGGGGGGGCTACGAGCAGTACTTC
.	TRBJ2-7	TRBV11-2	TRBD1	CASSPTLQDRVYEQYF	TGTGCCAGCAGCCCTACCCTGCAGGACAGGGTGTACGAGCAGTACTTC
few	TRBJ2-3	TRBV29-1	.	CSVEGGSFGTDTQYF	TGCAGCGTTGAAGGGGGCTCTTTCGGCACAGATACGCAGTATTTT
.	TRBJ2-5	TRBV4-2	TRBD1	CASSQWQGEETQYF	TGTGCCAGCAGCCAGTGGCAGGGGGAAGAGACCCAGTACTTC
.	TRBJ1-1	TRBV29-1	.	CSVVTGNSMNTEAFF	TGCAGCGTTGTAACCGGCAACTCCATGAACACTGAAGCTTTCTTT
.	TRBJ2-1	TRBV4-3	.	CASSQDVGAGEQFF	TGCGCCAGCAGCCAAGATGTGGGGGCCGGTGAGCAGTTCTTC
.	TRBJ1-1	TRBV6-5	.	CASSDQSTTEAFF	TGTGCCAGCAGTGATCAGTCGACCACTGAAGCTTTCTTT
.	TRBJ1-2	TRBV10-2	.	CASSDPRTNYGYTF	TGCGCCAGCAGTGATCCCCGGACTAACTATGGCTACACCTTC
.	TRBJ2-7	TRBV11-2	TRBD1	CASSFGPGGLYEQYF	TGTGCCAGCAGCTTTGGCCCAGGGGGCTTGTACGAGCAGTACTTC
.	TRBJ1-2	TRBV11-2	.	CASSLNGPESYTF	TGTGCCAGCAGCTTAAACGGACCGGAGAGCTACACCTTC
few	TRBJ2-7	TRBV11-1	.	CASSLEGQEAYEQYF	TGTGCCAGCAGCTTAGAGGGACAAGAAGCCTACGAGCAGTACTTC
.	TRBJ2-3	TRBV7-2	.	CASSPPAGDTQYF	TGTGCCAGCAGCCCCCCCGCCGGAGATACGCAGTATTTT
.	TRBJ2-7	TRBV11-2	.	CASSFGVSGSYEQYF	TGTGCCAGCAGCTTTGGGGTTAGCGGCTCCTACGAGCAGTACTTC
.	TRBJ1-2	TRBV29-1	.	CSVDSYGYTF	TGCAGCGTTGATTCCTATGGCTACACCTTC
.	TRBJ2-7	TRBV19	TRBD1	CASSMRRSGGYEQYF	TGTGCCAGTAGTATGCGTCGATCAGGGGGCTACGAGCAGTACTTC
.	TRBJ2-7	TRBV7-9	TRBD1	CASSHGTGPHRSYEQYF	TGTGCCAGCAGCCACGGGACAGGCCCACACAGGAGTTACGAGCAGTACTTC
.	TRBJ2-3	TRBV11-2	.	CASSLTAGADTQYF	TGTGCCAGCAGCTTAACGGCGGGCGCAGATACGCAGTATTTT
.	TRBJ1-1	TRBV4-3	.	CASSQVVETMNTEAFF	TGCGCCAGCAGCCAAGTCGTGGAAACAATGAACACTGAAGCTTTCTTT
.	TRBJ2-7	TRBV11-2	.	CASSPENVEQYF	TGTGCCAGCAGTCCTGAAAATGTCGAGCAGTACTTC
.	TRBJ2-5	TRBV13	TRBD1	CASSSRGYQETQYF	TGTGCCAGCAGCTCCAGGGGGTACCAAGAGACCCAGTACTTC